This TCR beta chain was documented in a study of blood T cells in healthy people across ages. Trimming removed 5 bases from V and 5 bases from J, with 28 bases in between. The germline CDR1 and CDR2 sequences are MNHEY and SMNVEV (reference sequence). CDR3 length equals 18 residues. Drawn from each donor were around 10 milliliters of peripheral blood. PCR was performed a second time for roughly 7 to 11 cycles using a sample-barcoded 5' primer and a J-beta primer mix. A single record per CDR3 protein comes from TCRdb applying MiXCR to the 5' RACE reads. This repertoire shows 550,000 to 600,000 distinct CDR3 sequences, roughly 48% found once; its top ten account for 20% to 25%.

This receptor was identified in an elderly man in good health. The rearrangement links TRBV27 to TRBJ2-7, with D possibly called TRBD1 or TRBD2 (5 bases each). The material sequenced was blood. The CDR3 nucleotides read TGTGCCAGCAGTATCGCCGCAGGGACCGGGTGGAAATTTGACGAGCAGTACTTC. It specifies CASSIAAGTGWKFDEQYF.